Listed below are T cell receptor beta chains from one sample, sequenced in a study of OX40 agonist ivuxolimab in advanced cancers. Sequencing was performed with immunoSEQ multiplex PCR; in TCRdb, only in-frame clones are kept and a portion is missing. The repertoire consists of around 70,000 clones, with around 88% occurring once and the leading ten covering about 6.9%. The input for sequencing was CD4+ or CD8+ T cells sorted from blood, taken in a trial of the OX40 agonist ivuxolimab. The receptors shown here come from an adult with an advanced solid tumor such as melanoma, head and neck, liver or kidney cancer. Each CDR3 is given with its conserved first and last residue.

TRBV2	CASSMAAEQFF
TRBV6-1	CASSARQGRGEKLFF
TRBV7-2	CASSLTGGAETQYF
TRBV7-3	CASSITSGSSYEQYF
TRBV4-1	CASSQEGGGVDTQYF
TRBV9	CASSVGWGNSYEQYF
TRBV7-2	CASRVSQGEQFF
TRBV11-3	CASSAHGQGNSPLHF
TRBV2	CASSEGETQYF
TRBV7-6	CASSLGGGAFF
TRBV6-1	CASSDGRGKSYNSPLHF
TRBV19	CASSIVGVMGRESDTQYF
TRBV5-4	CASSLADRELTYEQYF
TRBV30	CALSPEGEETQYF
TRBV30	CAWNLAGQGAANYGYTF
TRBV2	CASSRQGHTEAFF
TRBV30	CAWSAYSGGAYNEQFF